The clone carrying this T cell receptor (beta chain) was seen only a few times. What it binds is not known. The CDR3 runs 14 residues. V was shortened by 6 bases and J by 7 bases, with 16 bases between the two germline ends. Germline V lookup: CDR1 SNHLY, CDR2 FYNNEI. The sample originates from a study of vaccination and CD4 T cells after COVID-19. Oncomine TCR Beta short-read sequencing was applied to DNA from cultured CD4+ T cells. From cultured CD4+ T cells, genomic DNA was extracted. TCRdb reanalysed the PCR reads using MiXCR and keeps one entry per CDR3 protein. The table shows approximately 24,000 distinct CDR3 sequences, with under 70% occurring only once. Sample treatment: roughly 10-day PBMC culture with coronavirus spike peptide pools or control peptides (ViraFEST assay). Study results and caveats: Convalescent patients saw a median around 86% of their reactive clones show up only after vaccination.

The sequencing sample was made of CD4+ T cells from blood, cultured in vitro. The sequence derives from a human donor who had recovered from COVID-19. The chain is built from TRBV2 and TRBJ1-5, with a possible D match to TRBD1 (6 bases). The chain's CDR3 is CASRSTGMGQPQHF. As DNA, the CDR3 is TGTGCCAGCAGGTCTACAGGGATGGGACAGCCCCAGCATTTT.